A single T cell receptor (beta chain) is shown here with its context. Assay used: immunoSEQ multiplex PCR; TCRdb lists only in-frame clones, some missing. The sample shows about 60,000 clones, 75% to 95% of them seen only once. The data derive from a study of T cell changes during pregnancy in multiple sclerosis. CDR1 is LNHDA and CDR2 is SQIVND in the germline V gene (reference sequence). The CDR3 spans 14 residues. V shed 5 bases and J shed 10 bases, with 15 bases lying between them. Sequenced material: CD4+ T cells from peripheral blood mononuclear cells, taken after pregnancy. This TCR derives from a female donor in good health, enrolled as a control in a pregnancy study. The chain recombines TRBV19 with TRBJ1-6; D perhaps matches TRBD1 (5 bases). The CDR3 DNA sequence: TGTGCCAGTAGTGTAGGACCCGGGGGATCACCCCTCCACTTT. This encodes CASSVGPGGSPLHF.